Following are 26 T cell receptor beta chains from one sample sequenced in a study of T cells in women clearing cervical HPV infection. Data came from immunoSEQ multiplex PCR; TCRdb stores just in-frame clones and leaves some out. This sample contains roughly 47,000 clones. Source material: blood buffy coat. All receptors derive from a woman aged 18 to 75 with a cervical HPV16 infection that either progressed to CIN3+ or cleared (not recorded which).

With regard to this clone: The sequence runs out 3 residues before the end of the CDR3; the remainder is reconstructed from the germline J gene. V and J are TRBV2 and TRBJ2-7; D possibly uses TRBD1 or TRBD2 (5 bases each). Germline CDR1 and CDR2: SNHLY and FYNNEI. The CDR3 length is 11 residues. Trimming left V 8 bases short and J 5 bases short, with 10 bases between. CDR3 residues: CASVGEHEQYF. The CDR3 DNA, read in part, is TGTGCCAGCGTAGGGGAGCACGAG.

Points on this clone: The read is 3 residues too short to cover the CDR3 end, so that end is filled in from the germline J gene. The chain has TRBV5-1 and TRBJ2-5; D might be TRBD2 (6 bases). V gave up 2 bases and J gave up 4 bases, with 12 bases separating them. Germline assignment: CDR1 SGHRS and CDR2 YFSETQ. CDR3 length: 14 amino acids. CDR3 loop: CASSLSGEGETQYF. The covered CDR3 bases are TGCGCCAGCAGCTTATCGGGGGAAGGAGAGACC.

As regards this clone: The read ends 3 residues early relative to the CDR3; the germline J gene fills the gap. V gene TRBV30 combines with J gene TRBJ2-7; 7 nucleotides line up with TRBD1. The CDR3 extends over 13 amino acids. Per germline, CDR1 GTSNPN and CDR2 SVGIG (reference sequence). V dropped 2 bases and J dropped 1; count of bases not matched to a gene: 2. This CDR3 is CAWSRGQSYEQYF. CDR3 bases read: TGTGCCTGGAGTAGGGGACAGTCCTACGAG.

As regards this clone: The read halts 3 residues ahead of the CDR3 end, with the missing end drawn from the germline J gene. The J gene is TRBJ1-2, the V gene TRBV5-4; tentatively, D is TRBD1 (5 bases). This CDR3 spans 16 amino acids. Germline CDR1 and CDR2: SGHNT and YYREEE (reference sequence). Trimming took 3 bases from V and 6 from J, leaving 21 bases between them. The sequenced CDR3 bases are TGTGCCAGCAGCTCGTTTGGGGCAGCCGTCGGGAATGGC. As protein: CASSSFGAAVGNG. From start to end, the CDR3 is CASSSFGAAVGNGYTF. Looking up the rest from reference TRBV5-4 and TRBJ1-2 gives the full variable domain: ETGVTQSPTHLIKTRGQQVTLRCSSQSGHNTVSWYQQALGQGPQFIFQYYREEENGRGNFPPRFSGLQFPNYSSELNVNALELDDSALYLCASSSFGAAVGNGYTFGSGTRLTVV.

Points on this clone: Read coverage stops 3 residues before the CDR3 terminus; the germline J gene supplies the remainder. The genes are TRBV7-9 and TRBJ2-7; TRBD1 might be the D (6 bases). The CDR3 loop spans 14 amino acids. V was shortened by 1 base and J by 3 bases, with 10 bases between the two germline ends. Germline V gives CDR1 SEHNR, CDR2 FQNEAQ (reference sequence). The CDR3 DNA, read in part, is TGTGCCAGCAGCTTAGGACAGGCCCTCTACGAG. This gives the protein CASSLGQALYE. The whole CDR3 reads CASSLGQALYEQYF.

About this clone: Read sequence stops 3 residues before the CDR3 end, and the germline J gene provides the missing end. The V call is TRBV19, the J call TRBJ2-3, with 10 positions matching TRBD2. The CDR3 covers 16 residues. CDR1 and CDR2 (germline): LNHDA, SQIVND (reference sequence). The J segment lost 7 bases and the V segment lost 7 bases, leaving 14 bases of the junction unmatched. The sequenced part of the CDR3 DNA is TGTGCCAGTACCCCCGGATCTAGCGGGAGTATACATACG. Its protein product is CASTPGSSGSIHT. The complete CDR3 sequence is CASTPGSSGSIHTQYF.

As to this clone: The CDR3 end lies 3 residues beyond the end of the read and is filled in from the germline J gene. The V gene is TRBV30, the J gene TRBJ1-2, with 7 bases fitting TRBD1. The ends lost 4 bases at V and 5 bases at J; junction bases unmatched: 10. The V gene's germline CDR1 is GTSNPN and CDR2 SVGIG (reference sequence). The CDR3 has 14 residues. CDR3 amino acids: CAWTPDRRTYGYTF. CDR3 DNA (partial): TGTGCCTGGACCCCGGACAGGAGGACTTATGGC.

Comment on this clone: The read falls 3 residues short of the CDR3 end, and the missing part is taken from the germline J gene. This chain links TRBV2 with TRBJ2-3, with 11 bases that match TRBD2. CDR3 size: 16 residues. Trimming at V came to 6 bases and at J to 2 bases, leaving 7 bases not matched to a gene. Germline CDR1 SNHLY, CDR2 FYNNEI. This CDR3 reads CASRSLAGAYTDTQYF. CDR3 DNA, as far as it was read: TGTGCCAGCAGGTCACTAGCGGGGGCTTACACAGATACG. The full variable domain, with the rest looked up from reference TRBV2 and TRBJ2-3, is EPEVTQTPSHQVTQMGQEVILRCVPISNHLYFYWYRQILGQKVEFLVSFYNNEISEKSEIFDDQFSVERPDGSNFTLKIRSTKLEDSAMYFCASRSLAGAYTDTQYFGPGTRLTVL.

Concerning this clone: The sequence runs out 3 residues before the end of the CDR3; the remainder is reconstructed from the germline J gene. The V call is TRBV10-3, the J call TRBJ2-3; a possible D gene is TRBD2 (6 bases). With 2 bases removed from V and 0 bases from J, the gap between germline ends came to 9 bases. Germline CDR1 reads ENHRY; CDR2 reads SYGVKD. This CDR3 has 15 amino acids. The sequenced CDR3 bases are TGTGCCATCAGTGAGCCCCTAGCGAGCACAGATACG. This encodes CAISEPLASTDT. The whole CDR3 protein reads CAISEPLASTDTQYF.

Concerning this clone: The read terminates 3 residues before the CDR3 end, so the remaining end is supplied by the germline J gene. The rearrangement joins TRBV7-8 to TRBJ2-1; D remains unclear. The V and J ends lost 1 base and 9 bases respectively, with 7 bases between them. This CDR3 spans 12 amino acids. CDR1 SGHVS and CDR2 FQNEAQ come from the germline V gene. CDR3 amino acids: CASSLGGGEQFF. CDR3 bases read: TGTGCCAGCAGCTTAGGAGGCGGTGAG.

For this clone: The read ends 3 residues before the CDR3 terminus; that terminus is restored from the germline J gene. The chain carries TRBV7-3 and TRBJ1-6; D may be TRBD1 (5 bases). The V gene lost 5 bases and the J gene lost 3 bases, with 11 bases spanning the gap. The CDR3 length is 15 residues. CDR1 is SGHTA, CDR2 FQGTGA, per germline. The sequenced CDR3 bases are TGTGCCAGCAGCCTGAACCAGGGCTATAATTCACCC. This sequence encodes CASSLNQGYNSP. The full CDR3 protein reads CASSLNQGYNSPLHF.

As for this clone: The DNA ends 3 residues before the CDR3 does, and the rest of the CDR3 is filled in from the germline J gene. The V gene is TRBV19, the J gene TRBJ2-3; 7 bases map to TRBD1. The germline CDR1 and CDR2 sequences are LNHDA and SQIVND (reference sequence). The CDR3 has 19 residues. CDR3 bases read: TGTGCCAGTAGTATTGACAGGGACCGCGGATTTTATAGCAATCAGCCG. Encoded protein: CASSIDRDRGFYSNQP. The whole CDR3 protein reads CASSIDRDRGFYSNQPQYF.

On this clone itself: Read sequence stops 3 residues before the CDR3 end, and the germline J gene provides the missing end. The chain combines TRBV5-1 with TRBJ2-3; TRBD2 matches at 13 bases. J gave up 3 bases and V 3 bases, and 13 bases lay outside the gene matches. This CDR3 contains 19 residues. CDR1 SGHRS and CDR2 YFSETQ come from the germline V gene. The CDR3 loop is CASSWDLGQLAGGTDTQYF. The CDR3 bases that were read are TGCGCCAGCAGCTGGGACCTAGGCCAACTAGCGGGGGGGACAGATACG.

Points on this clone: Sequencing ends 3 residues short of the CDR3 end; the germline J gene provides the rest. J is TRBJ1-2 and V is TRBV7-2; D is unclear. Per germline, CDR1 SGHTA and CDR2 FQGNSA. V was trimmed by 6 bases and J by 2 bases, leaving 13 bases between them. The CDR3 contains 14 residues. CDR3 amino acids: CASSSSRGNYGYTF. The sequenced CDR3 bases are TGTGCCAGCAGTTCGTCCAGAGGGAACTATGGC.

As for this clone: At one end, the junction sequence differs from germline, possibly due to a read error. The read terminates 3 residues before the CDR3 end, so the remaining end is supplied by the germline J gene. This chain joins TRBV7-9 and TRBJ1-1; possible D gene TRBD1, 5 bases. Germline CDR1 and CDR2: SEHNR and FQNEAQ (reference sequence). CDR3 size: 14 residues. CDR3 loop: CASSLAGRDTEAFF. The sequenced part of the CDR3 DNA is TGTGCCAGCAGCCTAGCGGGCAGGGATACTGAA.

The CDR3 bases that were read are TGTGCCAGCAGCCCGACTAGCTCTCATACG. Protein product: CASSPTSSHT. The CDR3 as a whole reads CASSPTSSHTQYF. The chain recombines TRBV7-3 with TRBJ2-3, with 7 bases lining up with TRBD2. With the read ending 3 residues before the CDR3 end, the germline J gene is used to fill in that end. With V trimmed by 5 bases and J by 7 bases, 6 bases remained unmatched. This CDR3 contains 13 residues. Germline V gene sequence: CDR1 SGHTA, CDR2 FQGTGA.

About this clone itself: The CDR3 end lies 3 residues beyond the end of the read and is filled in from the germline J gene. The J gene is TRBJ2-5, the V gene TRBV6-1, with 8 bases aligning to TRBD2. CDR3 length: 14 amino acids. Per germline, CDR1 MNHNS and CDR2 SASEGT. V dropped 1 base and J dropped 6; count of bases not matched to a gene: 4. The CDR3 protein is CASSEGRGGKTQYF. Incomplete CDR3 DNA: TGTGCCAGCAGTGAAGGCCGGGGGGGCAAGACC.

The sequenced CDR3 bases are TGTGCCAGCAGCTTAGCGACAACGGAGAGTTATACG. It translates to CASSLATTESYT. The CDR3 in full is CASSLATTESYTQYF. The chain links TRBV7-6 to TRBJ2-3; no clear D gene. The CDR3 is cut off 3 residues early in the read; its end comes from the germline J gene. Per the germline V gene, CDR1 is SGHVS and CDR2 is FNYEAQ. V was cut by 0 bases and J by 7 bases, with 14 bases left in between. This CDR3 spans 15 amino acids.

In the case of this clone: Read coverage stops 3 residues before the CDR3 terminus; the germline J gene supplies the remainder. The V call is TRBV6-1, the J call TRBJ1-1, with D perhaps TRBD1 (6 bases). Germline lookup yields CDR1 MNHNS and CDR2 SASEGT. This CDR3 has 13 residues. The CDR3 reads CASSGGGLTEAFF. The CDR3 bases that were read are TGTGCCAGCAGTGGAGGGGGTTTGACCGAA.

A remark on this clone: The CDR3 end is not reached by the read, which stops 3 residues before it; the germline J gene fills it in. The chain links TRBV20-1 to TRBJ1-5, with 8 bases lining up with TRBD1. Germline V gene sequence: CDR1 DFQATT, CDR2 SNEGSKA (reference sequence). This CDR3 is 15 amino acids long. J lost 2 bases, V lost 5 bases, and 8 bases had no gene match. The CDR3 DNA, read in part, is TGCAGTGCTCGGGAGGACAGGGAGGGCAATCAGCCC. This translates into CSAREDREGNQP. The entire CDR3 is CSAREDREGNQPQHF.

In regard to this clone: The DNA ends 3 residues before the CDR3 does, and the rest of the CDR3 is filled in from the germline J gene. This chain uses TRBV5-4 with TRBJ1-1; D is unclear. Between the trimmed V and J ends, which lost 0 bases and 2 bases, there was a span of 8 bases. The CDR3 runs 14 residues. Per the germline V gene, CDR1 is SGHNT and CDR2 is YYREEE (reference sequence). CDR3 protein: CASSLGGGNTEAFF. Incomplete CDR3 DNA: TGTGCCAGCAGCTTGGGCGGCGGAAACACTGAA.

On this clone itself: The read ends 3 residues early relative to the CDR3; the germline J gene fills the gap. The chain has TRBV18 and TRBJ2-1; 9 nucleotides line up with TRBD2. Germline values: CDR1 KGHSH, CDR2 LQKENI. With 2 bases clipped from V and 3 bases from J, the junction kept 20 bases outside the gene matches. The CDR3 extends over 21 amino acids. CDR3: CASSPIGGRQPTSGVYNEQFF. The CDR3 DNA, read in part, is TGTGCCAGCTCACCAATCGGGGGAAGGCAACCGACTAGCGGAGTCTACAATGAG.

To note about this clone: The read ends 3 residues before the CDR3 terminus; that terminus is restored from the germline J gene. The chain links TRBV12-3 or TRBV12-4 to TRBJ2-5; TRBD2 aligns across 9 bases. CDR3 length: 14 amino acids. The trim removed 7 bases at V and 2 bases at J, leaving 5 bases unmatched. The sequenced CDR3 bases are TGTGCCAGCACCGAAAGCGGGGGGCAAGAGACC. It is translated as CASTESGGQET. The CDR3 in full is CASTESGGQETQYF.

Concerning this clone: The read finishes 3 residues shy of the CDR3 end, and the germline J gene is used to complete it. The chain couples TRBV20-1 to TRBJ1-2, with D maybe TRBD1 (6 bases). This CDR3 spans 12 amino acids. Trimming removed 2 bases from V and 4 bases from J, with 8 bases in between. Germline CDR1 DFQATT, CDR2 SNEGSKA (reference sequence). CDR3 sequence reads: CSARTRGYGYTF. Partial CDR3 DNA: TGCAGTGCTAGAACCAGGGGCTATGGC.

In regard to this clone: The read falls 3 residues short of the CDR3 end, and the missing part is taken from the germline J gene. The V call is TRBV7-3, the J call TRBJ1-6, with TRBD1 identical over 7 bases. CDR3 length equals 15 residues. The V gene end was trimmed by 1 base and the J gene end by 5 bases; junction bases not matched to a gene: 2. Germline V lookup: CDR1 SGHTA, CDR2 FQGTGA. CDR3 bases read: TGTGCCAGCAGCTTAAGGGGGACAGATAATTCACCC. Protein: CASSLRGTDNSP. The whole CDR3 sequence is CASSLRGTDNSPLHF.

A remark on this clone: Sequencing ends 3 residues short of the CDR3 end; the germline J gene provides the rest. The rearrangement uses TRBV20-1 and TRBJ2-1; D is uncertain. The germline V gene has CDR1 DFQATT and CDR2 SNEGSKA (reference sequence). Between the trimmed V and J ends, which lost 1 base and 8 bases, there was a span of 9 bases. CDR3 length equals 12 residues. The sequenced CDR3 bases are TGCAGTGCTAGAGTAGTAAGGGATGAG. Translated: CSARVVRDE. The whole CDR3 protein reads CSARVVRDEQFF.